The rows below give T cell receptor beta chains drawn from one sample of a study of beta chain features in type 1 diabetes. Clones were sequenced by immunoSEQ multiplex PCR, and TCRdb holds only the in-frame ones, with some missing. The repertoire holds about 350,000 clones, with 20% as singletons. The specimen was naive CD4+ T cells from blood. These receptors were taken from a woman aged 18-35 years in good health. Each CDR3 is given with its conserved first and last residue. The order of the fields is D gene, clone size, V gene, J gene, CDR3 DNA, CDR3 protein. A D gene is named only where the DNA matches it firmly. Some rows mark clone size as missing; the rest say once, few, many or name a class of expanded clone.

D: TRBD1; size: NA; V: TRBV2; J: TRBJ1-5; DNA: TGTGCCAGCAGTCGACAGGGTAGCAATCAGCCCCAGCATTTT; CDR3: CASSRQGSNQPQHF
D: TRBD2; size: NA; V: TRBV30; J: TRBJ2-7; DNA: TGTGCCTGGAGTCCCAGACTAGCGGGAACATACGAGCAGTACTTC; CDR3: CAWSPRLAGTYEQYF
D: NA; size: NA; V: TRBV2; J: TRBJ2-1; DNA: TGTGCCAGCAGTGGCGGACAAGCCAAGAACAATGAGCAGTTCTTC; CDR3: CASSGGQAKNNEQFF
D: NA; size: few; V: TRBV19; J: TRBJ2-5; DNA: TGTGCCAGTAGTAAGAGCGAGGGACTCTCTCAAGAGACCCAGTACTTC; CDR3: CASSKSEGLSQETQYF
D: NA; size: few; V: TRBV2; J: TRBJ1-1; DNA: TGTGCCAGCAGAGAGGTTAGCCCTGAAGCTTTCTTT; CDR3: CASREVSPEAFF
D: NA; size: few; V: TRBV5-4; J: TRBJ2-5; DNA: TGTGCCAGCAGCTTTCAACTGGAGACCCAGTACTTC; CDR3: CASSFQLETQYF
D: TRBD2; size: NA; V: TRBV11-3; J: TRBJ2-1; DNA: TGTGCCAGCGCGGGAGGGCCGGACAATGAGCAGTTCTTC; CDR3: CASAGGPDNEQFF
D: TRBD2; size: few; V: TRBV9; J: TRBJ2-1; DNA: TGTGCCAGCTCCGTATTCGGACTAGCGGGGGCCCCCAACTACAATGAGCAGTTCTTC; CDR3: CASSVFGLAGAPNYNEQFF
D: NA; size: NA; V: TRBV4-3; J: TRBJ1-1; DNA: TGCGCCAGCAGCCAAGATACAGTCAACACTGAAGCTTTCTTT; CDR3: CASSQDTVNTEAFF
D: TRBD1; size: few; V: TRBV9; J: TRBJ1-1; DNA: TGTGCCAGCAGCGGGGAAACAGGGGACACTGAAGCTTTCTTT; CDR3: CASSGETGDTEAFF